Described below is a single T cell receptor beta chain sequence and its context. A J-beta primer mix and a sample-barcoded 5' primer were used in a second PCR of roughly 7 to 12 cycles. MiXCR, run by TCRdb on the 5' RACE reads, gives a single entry per CDR3 protein. The sample holds 1.5 million to 2 million distinct CDR3 sequences, approximately 39% seen once. The sample originates from a study of blood T cells in healthy people across ages. The germline V gene encodes CDR1 MNHNS and CDR2 SASEGT. Trimming took 3 bases from V and 0 from J, leaving 10 bases between them. The CDR3 has 15 residues. This chain connects TRBV6-1 to TRBJ2-3, with D uncertain. The sequencing sample was made of blood. This clonotype was obtained from a human donor in good health. The DNA for the CDR3 is TGTGCCAGCAGTGATGTCAGCCTCAGCACAGATACGCAGTATTTT. Protein: CASSDVSLSTDTQYF.